This T cell receptor (beta chain) emerged from a study of tumor-infiltrating lymphocytes in oesophageal squamous cell carcinoma. The V gene's germline CDR1 is SGHTA and CDR2 FQGNSA. With 2 bases removed from V and 0 bases from J, the gap between germline ends came to 11 bases. The CDR3 has 16 residues. MiXCR was run by TCRdb on the PCR reads, yielding one entry per CDR3 protein. The sample contains approximately 12,000 distinct CDR3 sequences, around three fifths of which appear only once. This clonotype was obtained from a male donor with esophageal squamous cell carcinoma. The sequenced sample consisted of esophageal tumor tissue. V gene TRBV7-2 combines with J gene TRBJ2-1; D possibly corresponds to TRBD1 (5 bases). The CDR3 sequence is CASSLWGQNSYNEQFF. CDR3 in DNA: TGTGCCAGCAGCTTATGGGGCCAAAACTCCTACAATGAGCAGTTCTTC.